The clone carrying this T cell receptor (beta chain) has a count of ten or more. As yet, its antigen is unknown. TCRdb called the 5' RACE reads again in MiXCR, with one record for every CDR3 protein. The table lists approximately 1.8 million distinct CDR3 sequences, less than 35% of them singletons. Germline CDR1 LGHNA, CDR2 YNFKEQ. After removal of 5 bases from V and 2 bases from J, the junction contained 4 bases not matched to a gene. CDR3 length equals 15 residues. These data originate in a study of identical twins. Overall study findings and caveats: Insertion counts were lower in abundant cord blood beta clonotypes, a trend that memory repertoires did not show. Zero-insertion results could be subject to partial confounding by invariant MAIT and iNKT cells. Twins shared beta out-of-frame sequences in excess, but this excess was weaker.

This sequence was found in a newborn girl in good health. The sequencing input was cord blood. The rearrangement uses TRBV4-2 and TRBJ2-1; 9 positions agree with TRBD1. The CDR3 is CASSAGQGPYNEQFF. DNA of the CDR3: TGTGCCAGCAGCGCGGGACAGGGTCCCTACAATGAGCAGTTCTTC.